A selection of T cell receptor beta chains follows, all from one sample in a study of blood T cell repertoires in COVID-19. Here immunoSEQ multiplex PCR was the method, and the copy in TCRdb shows in-frame clones only, minus some. The sample has a few hundred thousand clones, roughly 77% seen once; the top ten hold around 1.1%. The sample taken for sequencing was peripheral blood. These receptors were taken from a human donor with acute or convalescent COVID-19. The donor label of this sample is uncertain. Both conserved end residues are part of each CDR3. D genes are given only for firm matches. Size tells how often a clone was seen (once, few, many) or the class of an expanded clone, and some rows leave it out.

clone_size	j_call	cdr3_length	v_call	d_call	cdr3_nt	cdr3_aa
-	TRBJ2-5	18	TRBV3-1/TRBV3-2	TRBD2	TGTGCCAGCAGCCAAGTTCGACTAGCGGGAGGGAACCAAGAGACCCAGTACTTC	CASSQVRLAGGNQETQYF
-	TRBJ1-5	15	TRBV6-5	-	TGTGCCAGCAGTCCAGGGGCCTATAGCAATCAGCCCCAGCATTTT	CASSPGAYSNQPQHF
-	TRBJ2-3	13	TRBV7-2	-	TGTGCCAGCAGCTCCGGTGGCACAGATACGCAGTATTTT	CASSSGGTDTQYF
-	TRBJ1-1	15	TRBV7-9	-	TGTGCCAGCAGCACCGGCGGCGTGACGAACACTGAAGCTTTCTTT	CASSTGGVTNTEAFF
-	TRBJ1-2	16	TRBV5-1	TRBD1	TGCGCCAGCAGCTTGCCCGGGACAGGGGAGAATTATGGCTACACCTTC	CASSLPGTGENYGYTF
-	TRBJ2-7	20	TRBV6-7	TRBD2	TGTGCCAGCAGTTTCCGGGACACATGGACTAGCGGGGGACTACTCTACGAGCAGTACTTC	CASSFRDTWTSGGLLYEQYF
-	TRBJ2-3	15	TRBV29-1	TRBD2	TGCAGCGTTGAAGGGGTAGCGGGACCCACAGATACGCAGTATTTT	CSVEGVAGPTDTQYF
-	TRBJ2-3	15	TRBV5-1	TRBD2	TGCGCCAGCAGCTTGGAGCGGGGGAGCACAGATACGCAGTATTTT	CASSLERGSTDTQYF
-	TRBJ1-5	14	TRBV2	-	TGTGCCAGCAGTTCTCGTGACACCTTTCAGCCCCAGCATTTT	CASSSRDTFQPQHF
-	TRBJ1-5	17	TRBV18	-	TGTGCCAGCTCAACTCTGGACCCAAAGGGGAGCAATCAGCCCCAGCATTTT	CASSTLDPKGSNQPQHF
-	TRBJ1-1	14	TRBV2	TRBD1	TGTGCCAGCAGTGTAGGGACAGCGAACACTGAAGCTTTCTTT	CASSVGTANTEAFF
-	TRBJ2-7	14	TRBV30	TRBD2	TGTGCCTGGAGTCGTCTAGCGGAGACCTACGAGCAGTACTTC	CAWSRLAETYEQYF
-	TRBJ2-1	17	TRBV5-1	TRBD2	TGCGCCAGCAGCATCCCGACTAGCGGGAGCTCCTACAATGAGCAGTTCTTC	CASSIPTSGSSYNEQFF
-	TRBJ2-7	13	TRBV6-5	-	TGTGCCACCCTCACAGTCCGGGGTTACGAGCAGTACTTC	CATLTVRGYEQYF
few	TRBJ2-3	16	TRBV5-5	TRBD1	TGTGCCAGCAGCTTGGCCCCAGGGGGCGCGGGAGATACGCAGTATTTT	CASSLAPGGAGDTQYF
-	TRBJ2-1	15	TRBV5-1	TRBD1	TGCGCCAGCACGTCGAAGGGACAGAGCTACAATGAGCAGTTCTTC	CASTSKGQSYNEQFF
-	TRBJ2-7	15	TRBV5-5	-	TGTGCCAGCAGCTTGGGTCCCGGTTCAGGCTACGAGCAGTACTTC	CASSLGPGSGYEQYF
-	TRBJ2-1	16	TRBV6-5	TRBD2	TGTGCCAGCAGTTACTCTCCGGGACTAGCGGTCAATGAGCAGTTCTTC	CASSYSPGLAVNEQFF
-	TRBJ2-1	14	TRBV5-1	TRBD2	TGCGCCAGCAGCCCGGGCGGGGGGCGAGATGAGCAGTTCTTC	CASSPGGGRDEQFF
-	TRBJ1-2	13	TRBV28	TRBD1	TGTGCCAGCCACCAGGGGACAGGGGCTGGCTACACCTTC	CASHQGTGAGYTF
-	TRBJ2-5	14	TRBV3-1/TRBV3-2	TRBD2	TGTGCCAGCAGCCTGACCGGGACTAGTGGGACCCAGTACTTC	CASSLTGTSGTQYF
-	TRBJ1-5	13	TRBV7-8	TRBD1	TGTGCCAGCAGCGGGACAGAGGAAGGGCCCCAGCATTTT	CASSGTEEGPQHF
-	TRBJ1-4	15	TRBV30	-	TGTGCCTGGAGTGTACACGGAGGGACTAATGAAAAACTGTTTTTT	CAWSVHGGTNEKLFF
-	TRBJ1-5	15	TRBV12-2	-	TGTGCAAGTCGCTTAGACAGGCTTAGCAATCAGCCCCAGCATTTT	CASRLDRLSNQPQHF
-	TRBJ2-7	15	TRBV21-1	-	TGTGCCACGGACCCACAGGTTGTTCGCTCCTACGAGCAGTACTTC	CATDPQVVRSYEQYF
-	TRBJ2-5	14	TRBV5-1	-	TGCGCCAGCAGCTTGTCGGTTCTCCAAGAGACCCAGTACTTC	CASSLSVLQETQYF
-	TRBJ2-6	12	TRBV30	-	TGTGCCTGGAGTCTCGGGGCCAACGTCCTGACTTTC	CAWSLGANVLTF
-	TRBJ1-2	16	TRBV6-4	TRBD1	TGTGCCAGCAGTGAAAGGACAGGGAAAGAAGCTTATGGCTACACCTTC	CASSERTGKEAYGYTF
-	TRBJ1-6	16	TRBV6-4	-	TGTGCCAGCAGTGCGGAAAAGGGGCTGGGGGCTTCACCCCTCCACTTT	CASSAEKGLGASPLHF
-	TRBJ1-4	15	TRBV5-1	TRBD1	TGCGCCAGCAAGCGGCAGGGGGGACCTAATGAAAAACTGTTTTTT	CASKRQGGPNEKLFF
-	TRBJ2-3	15	TRBV19	-	TGTGCCAGTAGTATATCTTGGACAGTGACAGATACGCAGTATTTT	CASSISWTVTDTQYF
-	TRBJ1-2	14	TRBV19	TRBD1	TGTGCCAGTAGGGGAAGGACAGGGAACTATGGCTACACCTTC	CASRGRTGNYGYTF
-	TRBJ2-5	14	TRBV5-1	TRBD2	TGCGCCAGCAGCTTGGAGCTAGCGGAAGAGACCCAGTACTTC	CASSLELAEETQYF
-	TRBJ2-1	14	TRBV3-1/TRBV3-2	TRBD2	TGTGCCAGCAAGACTAGCGGGAGCACGAATGAGCAGTTCTTC	CASKTSGSTNEQFF
-	TRBJ1-1	14	TRBV11-2	-	TGTGCCAGCAGCTTAGACAGGGGACCAACTGAAGCTTTCTTT	CASSLDRGPTEAFF
once	TRBJ2-1	15	TRBV30	-	TGTGCCTGGAGTAAGGCGAATACGGGGGTAGTAGAGCAGTTCTTC	CAWSKANTGVVEQFF
once	TRBJ2-2	16	TRBV5-1	-	TGCGCCAGCAGCTCCTGGGGCAGTCATGGCACCGGGGAGCTGTTTTTT	CASSSWGSHGTGELFF
-	TRBJ1-2	13	TRBV5-1	TRBD1	TGCGCCAGCAGCTTCGACAGGGCCGGTGGCTACACCTTC	CASSFDRAGGYTF
-	TRBJ2-5	15	TRBV7-9	TRBD1	TGTGCCAGCAGCCTATCCGGGACAGGCCTCGGGACCCAGTACTTC	CASSLSGTGLGTQYF
-	TRBJ1-1	13	TRBV7-9	TRBD1	TGTGCCAGCAGCTTCCAGGACAGGGTACGAGCTTTCTTT	CASSFQDRVRAFF
-	TRBJ2-5	15	TRBV5-4	TRBD2	TGTGCCAGCAGCTTGGTCGGGAGGGGCGGGGAGACCCAGTACTTC	CASSLVGRGGETQYF